Below are 32 T cell receptor beta chains sequenced from a single sample in a study of T cells expressing NK-cell markers. Reprocessing the 5' RACE reads, TCRdb reports a single entry for every CDR3 protein and omits DNA. This sample's table has fewer than 40,000 distinct CDR3 sequences. The material sequenced was blood T cells: a sorted CD56 or NKG2C T cell subset, CD4+ or CD8+ T cells, or bulk PBMC T cells (not recorded which). Receptors were obtained from a woman between 18 and 69 years old in good health.

The V gene is TRBV7-3, the J gene TRBJ2-7; TCRdb selects TRBD1, and the lack of DNA leaves this call unchecked. The CDR3 has 13 residues. The germline V gene has CDR1 SGHTA and CDR2 FQGTGA. CDR3 sequence reads: CASPTLDRYEQYF.

This rearrangement joins TRBV3-1 to TRBJ2-5; TCRdb gives TRBD2 as the D gene, but with no DNA this cannot be confirmed. The CDR3 runs to 16 residues. Per the germline V gene, CDR1 is LGHDT and CDR2 is YNNKEL (reference sequence). This CDR3 reads CASSPPGGRARKTQYF.

The chain recombines TRBV12-3 or TRBV12-4 with TRBJ2-7; the TCRdb D gene call, TRBD1, has no DNA to confirm it. CDR3 length: 15 amino acids. The CDR3 sequence: CASSTSQGDYYEQYF.

The chain combines TRBV5-1 with TRBJ2-6. Germline V lookup: CDR1 SGHRS, CDR2 YFSETQ. The CDR3 consists of 16 residues. The CDR3 region is CASSLAVGTGANVLTF.

J is TRBJ2-5 and V is TRBV6-1; absent DNA, TCRdb's TRBD2 call cannot be checked. The V gene's germline CDR1 is MNHNS and CDR2 SASEGT. This CDR3 has 15 amino acids. The CDR3 sequence is CASSPYAGGQETQYF.

The chain recombines TRBV9 with TRBJ2-3. Looked up from germline, CDR1 is SGDLS and CDR2 is YYNGEE. The CDR3 is made up of 12 amino acids. CDR3 protein: CASSVGSDTQYF.

The V gene is TRBV27, the J gene TRBJ2-5; TCRdb's D call of TRBD1 is untestable without DNA. The V gene's germline CDR1 is MNHEY and CDR2 SMNVEV (reference sequence). This CDR3 is 15 amino acids long. The CDR3 loop is CASSLLRERRETQYF.

This chain joins TRBV7-6 and TRBJ2-1; TCRdb's assignment of TRBD1 cannot be checked, as there is no DNA. The length of the CDR3 is 12 residues. CDR1 SGHVS and CDR2 FNYEAQ come from the germline V gene. CDR3: CASSLKGNEQFF. The full variable domain, completed using reference TRBV7-6 and TRBJ2-1, is GAGVSQSPRYKVTKRGQDVALRCDPISGHVSLYWYRQALGQGPEFLTYFNYEAQQDKSGLPNDRFSAERPEGSISTLTIQRTEQRDSAMYRCASSLKGNEQFFGPGTRLTVL.

J is TRBJ2-5 and V is TRBV28; the TCRdb call, TRBD1, lacks DNA for checking. Germline lookup yields CDR1 MDHEN and CDR2 SYDVKM. The CDR3 is 15 amino acids. CDR3 sequence reads: CASSLPGDSQETQYF.

The chain carries TRBV4-1 and TRBJ2-2; TCRdb gives TRBD1 as the D gene, but with no DNA this cannot be confirmed. Germline lookup yields CDR1 MGHRA and CDR2 YSYEKL. The CDR3 is 14 amino acids. The CDR3 sequence is CASSQGPGSGELFF.

The rearrangement uses TRBV5-1 and TRBJ2-7. Per germline, CDR1 SGHRS and CDR2 YFSETQ. The CDR3 is made up of 14 amino acids. The CDR3 reads CASSLESDSYEQYF.

This chain joins TRBV3-1 and TRBJ2-3; lacking DNA, the TRBD1 call made by TCRdb goes unchecked. The CDR3 runs 17 residues. Germline V gene lookup returns CDR1 LGHDT and CDR2 YNNKEL (reference sequence). The CDR3 is CASSQFRDRGPTDTQYF.

The CDR3 region is CASSRGPTDTQYF. The chain employs TRBV28 and TRBJ2-3; lacking DNA, the TRBD1 call made by TCRdb goes unchecked. The germline V gene has CDR1 MDHEN and CDR2 SYDVKM. The CDR3 is made up of 13 amino acids.

This chain links TRBV7-9 with TRBJ2-7; TCRdb's D call of TRBD2 is untestable without DNA. The CDR3 covers 16 residues. Germline CDR1 is SEHNR and CDR2 is FQNEAQ (reference sequence). The CDR3 protein is CASSLEVRRGTYEQYF. The variable domain in full, with the rest retrieved from reference TRBV7-9 and TRBJ2-7, is DTGVSQNPRHKITKRGQNVTFRCDPISEHNRLYWYRQTLGQGPEFLTYFQNEAQLEKSRLLSDRFSAERPKGSFSTLEIQRTEQGDSAMYLCASSLEVRRGTYEQYFGPGTRLTVT.

J is TRBJ2-3 and V is TRBV7-9; TCRdb's D gene call, TRBD2, goes unchecked for lack of DNA. The CDR3 contains 16 residues. Germline V gene data show CDR1 as SEHNR and CDR2 as FQNEAQ (reference sequence). CDR3 region: CASSRLTSGSTDTQYF. The whole variable domain, filled in from reference TRBV7-9 and TRBJ2-3, reads DTGVSQNPRHKITKRGQNVTFRCDPISEHNRLYWYRQTLGQGPEFLTYFQNEAQLEKSRLLSDRFSAERPKGSFSTLEIQRTEQGDSAMYLCASSRLTSGSTDTQYFGPGTRLTVL.

J is TRBJ2-3 and V is TRBV15; TCRdb's D call, TRBD2, is unchecked because there is no DNA. CDR1 is LNHNV, CDR2 YYDKDF, per germline (reference sequence). The CDR3 extends over 17 amino acids. The CDR3 spells CATSEKTLAGVTDTQYF.

The CDR3 reads CASSYGTSGYNEQFF. J is TRBJ2-1 and V is TRBV6-5; lacking DNA, the TRBD2 call made by TCRdb goes unchecked. This CDR3 has 15 amino acids. CDR1 is MNHEY, CDR2 SVGAGI, per germline.

The chain couples TRBV2 to TRBJ2-7. The CDR3 is 14 amino acids. CDR1 and CDR2 (germline): SNHLY, FYNNEI. The chain's CDR3 is CASSDTDTSYEQYF.

The chain joins TRBV5-1 to TRBJ2-7; absent DNA, TCRdb's TRBD1 call cannot be checked. Germline lookup yields CDR1 SGHRS and CDR2 YFSETQ. The CDR3 has 14 amino acids. The CDR3 loop reads CASSPLGNSYEQYF. The entire variable domain, with the rest obtained from reference TRBV5-1 and TRBJ2-7, is as follows: KAGVTQTPRYLIKTRGQQVTLSCSPISGHRSVSWYQQTPGQGLQFLFEYFSETQRNKGNFPGRFSGRQFSNSRSEMNVSTLELGDSALYLCASSPLGNSYEQYFGPGTRLTVT.

CDR3 region: CASTPKGTSDYEQYF. The chain links TRBV7-2 to TRBJ2-7; the TCRdb D gene call, TRBD2, has no DNA to confirm it. This CDR3 contains 15 residues. Germline V CDR1 and CDR2: SGHTA, FQGNSA. The full variable domain, in which reference TRBV7-2 and TRBJ2-7 provide the parts outside the CDR3, is GAGVSQSPSNKVTEKGKDVELRCDPISGHTALYWYRQSLGQGLEFLIYFQGNSAPDKSGLPSDRFSAERTGGSVSTLTIQRTQQEDSAVYLCASTPKGTSDYEQYFGPGTRLTVT.

This chain connects TRBV6-1 to TRBJ2-1; TCRdb proposes TRBD2, but this gene call is untestable without DNA. The CDR3 contains 19 residues. CDR1 is MNHNS, CDR2 SASEGT, per germline. CDR3 sequence: CASSEAPSGAGGPTNEQFF.

The rearrangement links TRBV27 to TRBJ2-7; absent DNA, TCRdb's TRBD1 call cannot be checked. Per germline, CDR1 MNHEY and CDR2 SMNVEV (reference sequence). This CDR3 region has 17 residues. The CDR3 sequence is CASSLSADPWGRWEQYF.

CDR3 region: CASSWDSPDTQYF. This rearrangement joins TRBV7-8 to TRBJ2-3; TCRdb's D gene call, TRBD1, goes unchecked for lack of DNA. CDR3 length: 13 residues. Germline CDR1 and CDR2: SGHVS and FQNEAQ.

This chain uses TRBV4-2 with TRBJ2-5; with no DNA, the TCRdb D assignment of TRBD1 cannot be verified. The CDR3 runs to 14 residues. Germline V gene sequence: CDR1 LGHNA, CDR2 YNFKEQ. This chain's CDR3 is CASSSGGLRETQYF.

The chain employs TRBV5-1 and TRBJ2-2. Germline V gene sequence: CDR1 SGHRS, CDR2 YFSETQ. The CDR3 has 16 amino acids. CDR3 sequence: CASSFEPIYGTGELFF. Filled out from reference TRBV5-1 and TRBJ2-2, the complete variable domain reads KAGVTQTPRYLIKTRGQQVTLSCSPISGHRSVSWYQQTPGQGLQFLFEYFSETQRNKGNFPGRFSGRQFSNSRSEMNVSTLELGDSALYLCASSFEPIYGTGELFFGEGSRLTVL.

This rearrangement joins TRBV4-1 to TRBJ2-7; TCRdb outputs TRBD2, but without DNA this stays unchecked. The CDR3 totals 15 residues. The germline gives CDR1 MGHRA, CDR2 YSYEKL. The chain's CDR3 is CASSQVGLASYEQYF.

This chain connects TRBV29-1 to TRBJ1-2. The CDR3 covers 11 residues. CDR1 SQVTM and CDR2 ANQGSEA come from the germline V gene. The CDR3 spells CSVDEATGYTF.

The chain is built from TRBV15 and TRBJ2-5; TCRdb indicates TRBD1, and absent DNA this call remains unverified. The CDR3 is made up of 14 amino acids. Germline CDR1 and CDR2: LNHNV and YYDKDF (reference sequence). CDR3 protein: CATSMVRGEETQYF.

This chain uses TRBV28 with TRBJ2-1; TCRdb gives TRBD1 as the D gene, but with no DNA this cannot be confirmed. CDR1 is MDHEN and CDR2 is SYDVKM in the germline V gene. There are 15 residues in the CDR3. CDR3 residues: CASSLRGTANNEQFF.

The J gene is TRBJ2-3, the V gene TRBV12-3 or TRBV12-4; lacking DNA, the TRBD2 call made by TCRdb goes unchecked. This CDR3 has 14 amino acids. The CDR3 is CASNLAGGTDTQYF.

The chain joins TRBV12-5 to TRBJ1-2; as DNA is missing, the TRBD1 call by TCRdb cannot be tested. The CDR3 runs 16 residues. The germline CDR1 and CDR2 sequences are LGHNT and FRNRAP. CDR3 in amino acids: CASGDNYGAGNYGYTF.

The CDR3 sequence: CAISEVTGDYGYTF. The chain carries TRBV10-3 and TRBJ1-2; absent DNA, TCRdb's TRBD1 call cannot be checked. The CDR3 spans 14 residues. Germline V gene data show CDR1 as ENHRY and CDR2 as SYGVKD.